The 16 T cell receptor beta chains below come from one sample, sequenced in a study of cytotoxic CD8 clonotypes in ibrutinib-treated CLL. Produced via immunoSEQ multiplex PCR; TCRdb's table is partial and in-frame only. The table lists about 180,000 clones, 84% of them singletons, with 3.5% to 5.5% in the top ten. Source: PBMCs, taken after 24 months of ibrutinib treatment. These receptor sequences come from a human donor with chronic lymphocytic leukemia.

The chain recombines TRBV2 with TRBJ2-1; a possible D gene is TRBD1 (5 bases). The germline V and J ends were trimmed by 6 bases and 2 bases, with 14 bases remaining between them. Germline lookup yields CDR1 SNHLY and CDR2 FYNNEI. CDR3 length equals 15 residues. CDR3 sequence reads: CASRIGRVPYNEQFF. For the CDR3, the DNA is TGTGCCAGCAGAATAGGCAGGGTCCCCTACAATGAGCAGTTCTTC.

J is TRBJ2-1 and V is TRBV29-1; D uncertain. Trimming removed 4 bases at V and 0 bases at J, with 13 bases between. The germline gives CDR1 SQVTM, CDR2 ANQGSEA. CDR3 size: 15 residues. CDR3 sequence reads: CSVGQQPGSYNEQFF. The CDR3 DNA follows: TGCAGCGTTGGGCAGCAACCCGGCTCCTACAATGAGCAGTTCTTC.

This clone was seen a single time. This sequence joins TRBV19 and TRBJ1-2; D may be TRBD1 (5 bases). Between the trimmed V and J ends, which lost 2 bases and 3 bases, there was a span of 10 bases. Per the germline V gene, CDR1 is LNHDA and CDR2 is SQIVND (reference sequence). This CDR3 has 14 residues. For the CDR3, the DNA is TGTGCCAGTAGTATACTTTCGGGGGACTATGGCTACACCTTC. This encodes CASSILSGDYGYTF.

The rearrangement uses TRBV27 and TRBJ2-3; 11 nucleotides match TRBD2. The CDR3 has 15 residues. Germline CDR1 is MNHEY and CDR2 is SMNVEV (reference sequence). V lost 6 bases, J lost 4 bases, and 6 bases stayed unmatched. CDR3 sequence: CASSALAGAPDTQYF. The DNA for the CDR3 is TGTGCCAGCAGCGCACTAGCGGGAGCCCCAGATACGCAGTATTTT.

The genes are TRBV29-1 and TRBJ1-2, with D unresolved. There are 13 residues in the CDR3. Trimming cost V 5 bases and J 0 bases, with 10 bases left between them. Germline V gene sequence: CDR1 SQVTM, CDR2 ANQGSEA. Here the CDR3 reads CSVQPVSNYGYTF. CDR3 nucleotides: TGCAGCGTTCAACCAGTTTCTAACTATGGCTACACCTTC. Looking up the rest from reference TRBV29-1 and TRBJ1-2 gives the full variable domain: SAVISQKPSRDICQRGTSLTIQCQVDSQVTMMFWYRQQPGQSLTLIATANQGSEATYESGFVIDKFPISRPNLTFSTLTVSNMSPEDSSIYLCSVQPVSNYGYTFGSGTRLTVV.

The chain is built from TRBV6-5 and TRBJ1-3; D call uncertain. Germline assignment: CDR1 MNHEY and CDR2 SVGAGI. The V end was cut by 5 bases, the J end by 0 bases, with 11 bases between. The CDR3 is made up of 15 amino acids. CDR3 region: CASSLGWSSGNTIYF. For the CDR3, the DNA is TGTGCCAGCAGTCTGGGGTGGTCCTCTGGAAACACCATATATTTT.

CDR3 sequence reads: CAWSFSRGETQYF. As DNA, the CDR3 is TGTGCCTGGAGTTTTTCCAGGGGAGAGACCCAGTACTTC. This sequence joins TRBV30 and TRBJ2-5; D is possibly TRBD1 (6 bases). The germline V gene encodes CDR1 GTSNPN and CDR2 SVGIG (reference sequence). Trimming stripped 2 bases from V and 4 bases from J, with 11 bases between. The CDR3 length is 13 residues.

The genes are TRBV18 and TRBJ1-5; possible D gene TRBD1, 6 bases. The CDR3 spans 15 residues. V dropped 1 base and J dropped 5 bases, with 12 bases sitting between them. Germline-derived CDR1 and CDR2 are KGHSH and LQKENI. The CDR3, as DNA: TGTGCCAGCTCACCACTAGGGGGGTTCGATCAGCCCCAGCATTTT. Its translation is CASSPLGGFDQPQHF. Full variable domain (missing parts from reference TRBV18 and TRBJ1-5): NAGVMQNPRHLVRRRGQEARLRCSPMKGHSHVYWYRQLPEEGLKFMVYLQKENIIDESGMPKERFSAEFPKEGPSILRIQQVVRGDSAAYFCASSPLGGFDQPQHFGDGTRLSIL.

The chain carries TRBV25-1 and TRBJ2-3, with no clear D. Germline CDR1 is MGHDK and CDR2 is SYGVNS. CDR3 length: 15 residues. The V end was cut by 3 bases, the J end by 2 bases, with 12 bases between. The CDR3 DNA follows: TGTGCCAGCAGTGACGACACGAAAGCCACAGATACGCAGTATTTT. It specifies CASSDDTKATDTQYF.

This rearrangement joins TRBV6-4 to TRBJ1-2; 9 bases fit TRBD1. This CDR3 region has 14 residues. J lost 3 bases, V lost 5 bases, and 4 bases had no gene match. The germline V gene encodes CDR1 MRHNA and CDR2 SNTAGT. As DNA, the CDR3 is TGTGCCAGCAGTAAAGACAGGGGGGACTATGGCTACACCTTC. Translating it yields CASSKDRGDYGYTF.

The chain couples TRBV5-1 to TRBJ1-2, with D perhaps matching TRBD1 (5 bases). V shed 4 bases and J shed 6 bases, with 16 bases lying between them. This CDR3 has 14 amino acids. Germline CDR1 SGHRS, CDR2 YFSETQ. The CDR3 DNA is TGCGCCAGCAGCCAACTCCAGGGATTCCATGGCTACACCTTC. It encodes CASSQLQGFHGYTF.

This clone was counted once. The gene calls are TRBV7-9 and TRBJ1-4; a weak D match, TRBD1 (5 bases). In germline, CDR1 is SEHNR, CDR2 FQNEAQ (reference sequence). Trimming removed 7 bases from V and 8 bases from J, with 17 bases in between. The CDR3 has 14 amino acids. CDR3 coding DNA: TGTGCCAGCATCCATGCGGGGCCCAGCGAAAAACTGTTTTTT. Residues: CASIHAGPSEKLFF.

This sequence joins TRBV28 and TRBJ2-7; 12 nucleotides agree with TRBD2. With V trimmed by 2 bases and J by 0 bases, 2 bases remained unmatched. Germline lookup yields CDR1 MDHEN and CDR2 SYDVKM. CDR3 length: 16 amino acids. CDR3: CASSLGTSGRSYEQYF. CDR3 bases: TGTGCCAGCAGTTTAGGGACTAGCGGGCGCTCCTACGAGCAGTACTTC.

Only a few counts were recorded for this clone. The chain uses TRBV7-9 and TRBJ2-7; 11 bases line up with TRBD1. Germline V gene sequence: CDR1 SEHNR, CDR2 FQNEAQ (reference sequence). This CDR3 region has 15 residues. The V segment lost 5 bases and the J segment 5 bases; nucleotides outside the gene matches: 8. The CDR3 nucleotides are TGTGCCAGCAGCACCCTGGGACAGGGGGGCAACGAGCAGTACTTC. Its translation: CASSTLGQGGNEQYF. Full variable domain (outside the CDR3, taken from reference TRBV7-9 and TRBJ2-7): DTGVSQNPRHKITKRGQNVTFRCDPISEHNRLYWYRQTLGQGPEFLTYFQNEAQLEKSRLLSDRFSAERPKGSFSTLEIQRTEQGDSAMYLCASSTLGQGGNEQYFGPGTRLTVT.

J is TRBJ2-7 and V is TRBV15; either TRBD1 or TRBD2 may fit D (5 bases each). Looked up from germline, CDR1 is LNHNV and CDR2 is YYDKDF (reference sequence). The germline V and J ends were trimmed by 1 base and 3 bases, with 13 bases remaining between them. The CDR3 extends over 15 amino acids. CDR3 DNA sequence: TGTGCCACCAGCAGAGGGGGAGAGGGGATCTACGAGCAGTACTTC. Amino acid sequence: CATSRGGEGIYEQYF.

The chain combines TRBV5-8 with TRBJ2-7; 10 positions agree with TRBD2. The V and J ends lost 4 bases and 3 bases, in that order; junction bases with no gene match: 4. The CDR3 spans 14 residues. Germline V lookup: CDR1 SGHTS, CDR2 YDEGEE. The CDR3 coding sequence is TGTGCCAGCAGCATAGCGGGAGGTGTCTACGAGCAGTACTTC. It codes for CASSIAGGVYEQYF.